The 5 T cell receptor beta chains below come from one sample, sequenced in a study of CD8+CD57+ T cells in acquired aplastic anemia. Genomic DNA, the template, was used for profiling of the TCR beta VDJ and CDR3. TCRdb reanalysed the reads using MiXCR and keeps one entry per CDR3 protein. The table has 200,000 to 250,000 distinct CDR3 sequences, approximately 50% seen once. For sequencing, patients were chosen who had shown expansion of CD8+CD57+ cells by flow cytometry. The sample was sorted CD4+, CD8+, or CD8+CD57+ T cells (not recorded which) from PBMCs. All receptors derive from a human donor with aplastic anemia.

At least ten counts were recorded for this clonotype. The rearrangement uses TRBV10-1 and TRBJ2-7; D unclear. Germline values: CDR1 WNHNN, CDR2 SYGVQD (reference sequence). This CDR3 has 12 residues. The V and J ends lost 5 bases and 0 bases respectively, with 5 bases between them. The CDR3 protein is CASSSSSYEQYF. The CDR3 region has the DNA TGCGCCAGCAGTAGCAGCTCCTACGAGCAGTACTTC.

With regard to this clonotype: This may stem from a read error, because a much larger clone lies one nucleotide away. CDR3 in DNA: TGCGCCAGCAGCCAAGATCAGCCTAACTATGGCTACACCTTC. Its translation: CASSQDQPNYGYTF. The chain combines TRBV4-1 with TRBJ1-2; no clear D. The CDR3 consists of 14 residues. CDR1 is MGHRA and CDR2 is YSYEKL in the germline V gene. Trimming pared 0 bases from V and 0 bases from J, leaving 5 bases between.

This clonotype was seen at least ten times. The chain links TRBV7-6 to TRBJ1-2; 7 nucleotides line up with TRBD1. This CDR3 is built from 16 residues. J lost 4 bases, V lost 0 bases, and 8 bases had no gene match. Per the germline V gene, CDR1 is SGHVS and CDR2 is FNYEAQ. CDR3 sequence (DNA): TGTGCCAGCAGCTTAGCTGACAGGGCCTTGGGCTATGGCTACACCTTC. Translated, it gives CASSLADRALGYGYTF.

This rearrangement joins TRBV11-2 to TRBJ2-5; tentatively, D is TRBD1 or TRBD2 (5 bases each). Germline V CDR1 and CDR2: SGHAT, FQNNGV. CDR3 length: 17 amino acids. Trimming shortened V by 4 bases and J by 4 bases, and 22 bases separated the two germline ends. This CDR3 reads CASSSALVGDLGETQYF. For the CDR3, the DNA is TGTGCCAGCAGCTCAGCCCTTGTGGGGGATTTAGGAGAGACCCAGTACTTC. The full variable domain, in which reference TRBV11-2 and TRBJ2-5 provide the parts outside the CDR3, is EAGVAQSPRYKIIEKRQSVAFWCNPISGHATLYWYQQILGQGPKLLIQFQNNGVVDDSQLPKDRFSAERLKGVDSTLKIQPAKLEDSAVYLCASSSALVGDLGETQYFGPGTRLLVL.

This clonotype has only a few counts. V usage is TRBV14 and J usage is TRBJ2-3; D gene uncertain. Trimming cost V 0 bases and J 7 bases, with 11 bases left between them. The CDR3 loop spans 14 amino acids. Looked up from germline, CDR1 is SGHDN and CDR2 is FVKESK. CDR3 in DNA: TGTGCCAGCAGCCAAGAAGGTCTTTTAAATACGCAGTATTTT. Encoded protein: CASSQEGLLNTQYF.